This T cell receptor beta chain is drawn from a study of T-cell memory formation after mild COVID-19. At the level of the study: Clustering of TCRs was largely donor specific.

Trimming at V came to 4 bases and at J to 1 base, leaving 3 bases not matched to a gene. The CDR3 extends over 15 amino acids. Germline V gene lookup returns CDR1 MNHEY and CDR2 SVGEGT. One entry per CDR3 protein, called by TCRdb with MiXCR from the 5' RACE reads. The data hold about 150,000 distinct CDR3 sequences, with less than 20% observed a single time. Sequenced material: PBMCs or a T cell subset sorted from them (not recorded which). The TCR originated in an adult woman who had mild COVID-19 (a few samples of this study predate the infection). Cell type and time point are not known. The chain is built from TRBV6-2 or TRBV6-3 and TRBJ2-1; 8 nucleotides align to TRBD1. Here the CDR3 DNA reads TGTGCCAGCAGTTCGTGGACAGGGTCCTACAATGAGCAGTTCTTC. Encoded protein: CASSSWTGSYNEQFF.